This entry concerns a single TCR beta chain. The antigen remains undetermined. This sample is drawn from a study of T cell responses to AZD1222 COVID-19 vaccine. At the level of the study: Both about-4-week and about-12-week second-dose recipients were combined. Findings and caveats of the study: There were mostly white British donors and more females than males, and clonal diversity was possibly underestimated. Targeting of unmutated variant regions was reportedly seen in nearly half of spike-specific TCRs. Samples come after the peak T cell response, not at day 14.

Profiling relied on immunoSEQ multiplex PCR, and the TCRdb table lists in-frame clones only, not all of them. Of approximately 90,000 clones in the sample, 70% to 90% are singletons; the top ten hold around 6.7%. The length of the CDR3 is 17 residues. V lost 1 base and J lost 0, with 16 bases in between. Germline V gene lookup returns CDR1 MGHDK and CDR2 SYGVNS. The sequence was collected from an adult in good health. This chain joins TRBV25-1 and TRBJ2-7, with D perhaps assigned TRBD1 or TRBD2 (5 bases each). Sequenced material: peripheral blood, taken on day 0 of AZD1222 vaccination. CDR3 sequence (DNA): TGTGCCAGCAGTGAATTAAGGGACGAACCTCACTCCTACGAGCAGTACTTC. This encodes CASSELRDEPHSYEQYF.